This T cell receptor (beta chain) was recovered during a study of T cell repertoires in cytomegalovirus infection. Study-wide background: Newly reported HLA-C-restricted and thoroughly characterized HLA-B-restricted CMV epitopes were employed. From public TCR beta signatures came an indication of both CMV infection and matching HLA type. Overall study results and limits: Within the response measured ex vivo, HLA-C-restricted CMV-specific TCR beta clonotypes were dominant.

This CDR3 has 16 residues. V shed 0 bases and J 6 bases; nucleotides not matched to a gene: 10. From germline, CDR1 is DFQATT and CDR2 SNEGSKA (reference sequence). TCRdb re-derived calls from the reads in MiXCR, one entry per CDR3 protein. This sample has approximately 76,000 distinct CDR3 sequences, with around 25% found just once. In the case of this clonotype: Its antigen is as yet unknown.

The receptor comes from a human donor in good health (CMV status not recorded). Some clones in this sample may be carry-over from other donors' samples. The chain carries TRBV20-1 and TRBJ2-1; 8 nucleotides align to TRBD2. Sequencing used CD8+ T cells from cultured PBMCs, obtained from culture after CMV antigen stimulation. CDR3 in amino acids: CSAREIAGHGVNEQFF. The CDR3 bases are TGCAGTGCTAGAGAAATAGCGGGACACGGGGTCAATGAGCAGTTCTTC.